Presented here are 9 T cell receptor beta chains from one specimen sequenced in a study of blood T cell repertoires in COVID-19. Sequencing was performed with immunoSEQ multiplex PCR; in TCRdb, only in-frame clones are kept and a portion is missing. This sample yields roughly 200,000 clones, of which approximately 82% are seen a single time; roughly 8.6% belongs to the top ten. The source material was peripheral blood. All receptors come from a man in his forties or fifties with active or convalescent COVID-19.

The chain links TRBV7-2 to TRBJ2-3; 10 positions match TRBD2. J gave up 7 bases and V 1 base, and 5 bases lay outside the gene matches. The CDR3 extends over 15 amino acids. Germline V lookup: CDR1 SGHTA, CDR2 FQGNSA. CDR3 region: CASSLGGTSVNTQYF. As DNA, the CDR3 is TGTGCCAGCAGCTTAGGCGGGACTAGCGTTAATACGCAGTATTTT. Full variable domain (rest looked up from reference TRBV7-2 and TRBJ2-3): GAGVSQSPSNKVTEKGKDVELRCDPISGHTALYWYRQSLGQGLEFLIYFQGNSAPDKSGLPSDRFSAERTGGSVSTLTIQRTQQEDSAVYLCASSLGGTSVNTQYFGPGTRLTVL.

This chain links TRBV7-2 with TRBJ2-7; 7 nucleotides line up with TRBD1. V dropped 3 bases and J dropped 4; count of bases not matched to a gene: 6. Germline-derived CDR1 and CDR2 are SGHTA and FQGNSA. The CDR3 length is 14 residues. Here the CDR3 DNA reads TGTGCCAGCAGCTTCGGAGCAGGGGGTTACGAGCAGTACTTC. Translated: CASSFGAGGYEQYF.

The rearrangement joins TRBV27 to TRBJ1-1; D might be TRBD1 (6 bases). The CDR3 consists of 13 residues. The V end was cut by 6 bases, the J end by 3 bases, with 11 bases between. CDR1 is MNHEY, CDR2 SMNVEV, per germline (reference sequence). DNA for the CDR3: TGTGCCAGCAGCCTCGACAGGTACACTGAAGCTTTCTTT. The encoded protein is CASSLDRYTEAFF.

The chain carries TRBV28 and TRBJ1-3; unclear D gene. V was shortened by 4 bases and J by 3 bases, with 10 bases between the two germline ends. The CDR3 has 14 amino acids. Germline V gene sequence: CDR1 MDHEN, CDR2 SYDVKM. CDR3: CASSSPAGGNTIYF. CDR3 DNA: TGTGCCAGCAGTTCCCCCGCGGGTGGAAACACCATATATTTT. Drawing the rest from reference TRBV28 and TRBJ1-3, the complete variable domain is DVKVTQSSRYLVKRTGEKVFLECVQDMDHENMFWYRQDPGLGLRLIYFSYDVKMKEKGDIPEGYSVSREKKERFSLILESASTNQTSMYLCASSSPAGGNTIYFGEGSWLTVV.

The V gene is TRBV2, the J gene TRBJ2-7; D call uncertain. The CDR3 sequence is 12 residues long. Germline V lookup: CDR1 SNHLY, CDR2 FYNNEI. The V gene lost 4 bases and the J gene lost 6 bases, with 10 bases spanning the gap. DNA of the CDR3: TGTGCCAGCAGTGCACTGTCCCGCGAGCAGTACTTC. Translation: CASSALSREQYF.

The rearrangement joins TRBV12-5 to TRBJ1-2, with D perhaps TRBD1 (6 bases). CDR1 LGHNT and CDR2 FRNRAP come from the germline V gene. The germline V and J ends were trimmed by 0 bases and 8 bases, with 16 bases remaining between them. This CDR3 comprises 15 residues. The CDR3 region is CASGLVVRGSAGYTF. DNA of the CDR3: TGTGCTAGTGGTTTGGTAGTCAGGGGTTCGGCAGGCTACACCTTC.

CDR3 in amino acids: CASRRDMGLPLHF. CDR3 DNA: TGTGCCAGCAGGAGGGATATGGGACTACCCCTCCACTTT. The chain joins TRBV5-8 to TRBJ1-6; a possible D gene is TRBD1 (5 bases). CDR1 SGHTS and CDR2 YDEGEE come from the germline V gene. This CDR3 region has 13 residues. V was clipped by 5 bases and J by 12 bases, with 15 bases between them.

The rearrangement joins TRBV5-4 to TRBJ2-1; TRBD1 is a possible D gene (5 bases). Trimming took off 4 bases at V and 0 bases at J, with 11 bases between the two ends. The CDR3 has 15 amino acids. The germline V gene encodes CDR1 SGHNT and CDR2 YYREEE (reference sequence). This chain's CDR3 is CASSTRQSSYNEQFF. As DNA, the CDR3 is TGTGCCAGCAGCACCCGACAGAGCTCCTACAATGAGCAGTTCTTC. The full variable domain, its missing parts supplied by reference TRBV5-4 and TRBJ2-1, is ETGVTQSPTHLIKTRGQQVTLRCSSQSGHNTVSWYQQALGQGPQFIFQYYREEENGRGNFPPRFSGLQFPNYSSELNVNALELDDSALYLCASSTRQSSYNEQFFGPGTRLTVL.

This chain links TRBV6-5 with TRBJ1-5; D is perhaps TRBD1 (6 bases). Germline CDR1 MNHEY, CDR2 SVGAGI. Between the trimmed V and J ends, which lost 6 bases and 2 bases, there was a span of 14 bases. The CDR3 is 15 amino acids. This CDR3 is CASRRGGGGNQPQHF. CDR3 nucleotide sequence: TGTGCCAGCAGGAGGGGGGGCGGGGGCAATCAGCCCCAGCATTTT.